This T cell receptor (beta chain) was observed in a study of tumor-infiltrating lymphocytes in glioblastoma multiforme. TCR beta libraries were built from RNA through three nested multiplex PCR rounds using modified ARM-PCR. Unique molecular identifiers were not described for the libraries. TCRdb called the multiplex PCR reads again in MiXCR, with one record for every CDR3 protein. The repertoire has 30,000 or so distinct CDR3 sequences, roughly 64% of them found once; the top ten carry around 34%. Trimming took 1 base from V and 1 from J, leaving 10 bases between them. The CDR3 length is 15 residues. CDR1 is SNHLY and CDR2 is FYNNEI in the germline V gene.

This chain links TRBV2 with TRBJ1-2; the D gene is possibly TRBD1 (5 bases). Input material: brain tumor tissue. The clonotype was recovered from a male donor with glioblastoma. The CDR3 reads CASSEGDVINYGYTF. CDR3 nucleotide sequence: TGTGCCAGCAGTGAAGGGGACGTTATTAACTATGGCTACACCTTC.